The rows below give T cell receptor beta chains drawn from one sample of a study of cytomegalovirus exposure and HLA in healthy donors. This table comes from immunoSEQ multiplex PCR, and its TCRdb copy is limited to in-frame clones, with some not included. The sample holds under 200,000 clones, over 70% seen once. The sequenced sample consisted of PBMCs. Receptor source: a man aged 40-50 years in good health and CMV-seronegative. Both conserved end residues are trimmed from each CDR3. The D gene is left open where the match is weak.

v_call	cdr3_length	d_call	cdr3_aa
TRBV5-1	11	TRBD1	ASSIQGRAEAF
TRBV7-9	15	NA	ASSPASGSRTNEKLF
TRBV18	18	TRBD2	ASSLKYPTSGRPLENEQF
TRBV18	14	NA	ASSPPSGWSSYEQY
TRBV9	12	NA	ASSVGGDQETQY
TRBV6-5	12	TRBD1	ASSRQGLTETQY
TRBV30	13	TRBD2	AWSPGTSVHNEQF
TRBV18	12	TRBD2	ASSPPTSQNIQY
TRBV30	11	NA	AWSRQENTEAF
TRBV19	14	TRBD2	ASSPTSGPSYNEQF
TRBV4-1	14	TRBD1	ASSQDLGTGVNEQF
TRBV2	11	NA	ASKADSSYEQY
TRBV19	11	NA	ASRSRAFDGYT
TRBV29-1	10	NA	SVVPGDTEAF
TRBV29-1	10	NA	SVADRNSPLH
TRBV5-1	12	NA	ASSFVQGNEKLF
TRBV10-3	12	TRBD2	ASAAGGGPREQF
TRBV27	12	NA	ASSLKPGSYEQY
TRBV15	12	NA	ATSRTRGEGEQY
TRBV19	11	NA	ASGLGAGQPQH
TRBV19	13	TRBD1	ASNDGQGHTGELF
TRBV6-5	12	NA	ASRSRELWNEQY
TRBV30	9	TRBD1	AWGDRDEQF
TRBV30	11	NA	AWRAGAGQPQH
TRBV7-9	11	NA	ASSVTVNTEAF
TRBV6-5	14	TRBD2	ASSSLAGGYYNEQF